These 32 T cell receptor beta chains came from one sample sequenced in a study of shared clonotypes between healthy human individuals. TCRdb's copy holds only in-frame clones and misses some; the assay was immunoSEQ multiplex PCR. The data show roughly 700,000 clones, about 74% seen once. The sequenced sample consisted of memory CD4+ T cells sorted from blood. The subset: CD45RA-negative fraction. The receptors stem from a woman aged 30 to 39 in good health.

The chain uses TRBV5-1 and TRBJ1-5; a weak D match, TRBD1 (5 bases). The germline V and J ends were trimmed by 0 bases and 7 bases, with 14 bases remaining between them. The length of the CDR3 is 15 residues. Per germline, CDR1 SGHRS and CDR2 YFSETQ. CDR3 sequence: CASSLEGGAGQPQHF. CDR3 DNA sequence: TGCGCCAGCAGCTTGGAAGGTGGGGCTGGGCAGCCCCAGCATTTT. The full variable domain, rest sourced from reference TRBV5-1 and TRBJ1-5, is KAGVTQTPRYLIKTRGQQVTLSCSPISGHRSVSWYQQTPGQGLQFLFEYFSETQRNKGNFPGRFSGRQFSNSRSEMNVSTLELGDSALYLCASSLEGGAGQPQHFGDGTRLSIL.

The genes are TRBV5-1 and TRBJ2-3; D possibly matches TRBD1 or TRBD2 (5 bases each). V dropped 4 bases and J dropped 2 bases, with 14 bases sitting between them. The CDR3 loop spans 15 amino acids. CDR1 and CDR2 (germline): SGHRS, YFSETQ. CDR3 sequence (DNA): TGCGCCAGCAGCGTGGGGACGGCTGACACAGATACGCAGTATTTT. Amino acid sequence: CASSVGTADTDTQYF.

In its sample, this clone was seen once. This chain links TRBV10-1 with TRBJ2-3; the match to TRBD1 covers 8 bases. V shed 2 bases, J shed 4 bases, and the junction held 5 bases outside the gene matches. Germline V gives CDR1 WNHNN, CDR2 SYGVQD (reference sequence). The CDR3 spans 15 residues. The CDR3 loop is CASSEGQGRADTQYF. CDR3 bases: TGCGCCAGCAGTGAGGGACAGGGACGGGCAGATACGCAGTATTTT.

The sample holds many counts of this clone. The chain has TRBV6-1 and TRBJ1-1; TRBD1 might be the D (5 bases). Germline loops: CDR1 MNHNS, CDR2 SASEGT. The CDR3 spans 11 residues. V shed 4 bases and J shed 8 bases, with 8 bases lying between them. CDR3 in amino acids: CASSAWGEAFF. The DNA for the CDR3 is TGTGCCAGCAGTGCTTGGGGCGAAGCTTTCTTT.

The rearrangement joins TRBV28 to TRBJ1-4; possibly TRBD1 for D (6 bases). CDR1 MDHEN and CDR2 SYDVKM come from the germline V gene. The CDR3 covers 15 residues. Trimming removed 7 bases at V and 10 bases at J, with 22 bases between. This CDR3 is CASIPGAGRAGKLFF. For the CDR3, the DNA is TGTGCCAGCATTCCAGGGGCGGGCCGGGCTGGAAAACTGTTTTTT. The full variable domain, in which reference TRBV28 and TRBJ1-4 provide the parts outside the CDR3, is DVKVTQSSRYLVKRTGEKVFLECVQDMDHENMFWYRQDPGLGLRLIYFSYDVKMKEKGDIPEGYSVSREKKERFSLILESASTNQTSMYLCASIPGAGRAGKLFFGSGTQLSVL.

V usage is TRBV11-2 and J usage is TRBJ1-2, with D possibly being TRBD1 (6 bases). Germline lookup yields CDR1 SGHAT and CDR2 FQNNGV. The CDR3 covers 12 residues. The ends were cut back, 4 bases at V and 5 bases at J, with 8 bases in the middle. The CDR3 sequence: CASSSTGYGYTF. DNA for the CDR3: TGTGCCAGCAGCTCCACAGGGTATGGCTACACCTTC.

For the CDR3, the DNA is TGTGCCAGCAGTACATATAGCGCTCTTCAGTACTTC. Protein product: CASSTYSALQYF. This rearrangement joins TRBV28 to TRBJ2-4, with a weak D call TRBD2 (5 bases). This CDR3 contains 12 residues. CDR1 is MDHEN and CDR2 is SYDVKM in the germline V gene. Trimming cost V 5 bases and J 11 bases, with 13 bases left between them.

The genes are TRBV11-2 and TRBJ2-1; a weak D match, TRBD1 (5 bases). The CDR3 has 18 amino acids. CDR1 SGHAT and CDR2 FQNNGV come from the germline V gene. V gave up 4 bases and J gave up 0 bases, with 19 bases separating them. CDR3 residues: CASSYFPGLARSYNEQFF. CDR3 bases: TGTGCCAGCAGCTATTTCCCAGGGCTGGCGCGCTCCTACAATGAGCAGTTCTTC.

This clone was observed at least ten times. This CDR3 is also generated by other DNA sequences in the sample. The chain recombines TRBV30 with TRBJ1-4; D ambiguous. Germline lookup yields CDR1 GTSNPN and CDR2 SVGIG (reference sequence). Trimming removed 0 bases at V and 5 bases at J, with 4 bases between. The CDR3 runs to 12 residues. The DNA of the CDR3 is TGTGCCTGGAGTGTCACGAATGAAAAACTGTTTTTT. This gives the protein CAWSVTNEKLFF.

The chain links TRBV14 to TRBJ2-1, with 8 nucleotides matching TRBD1. Germline trimming cut 3 bases from V and 3 bases from J; bases unmatched to any gene: 10. CDR3 length: 17 amino acids. Germline V CDR1 and CDR2: SGHDN, FVKESK. CDR3 nucleotide sequence: TGTGCCAGCAGCCAGGCCGACAGGGGAGGCTTCTACAATGAGCAGTTCTTC. Its protein is CASSQADRGGFYNEQFF.

V usage is TRBV5-1 and J usage is TRBJ2-5, with TRBD2 identical over 9 bases. Germline CDR1 SGHRS, CDR2 YFSETQ. The J segment lost 4 bases and the V segment lost 7 bases, leaving 8 bases of the junction unmatched. The CDR3 runs 14 residues. CDR3 coding DNA: TGCGCCAGCGGCGCGGCGGGAGGGCCAGAGACCCAGTACTTC. Protein product: CASGAAGGPETQYF.

The chain joins TRBV15 to TRBJ2-5; 7 bases are shared with TRBD2. The CDR3 has 15 residues. Germline assignment: CDR1 LNHNV and CDR2 YYDKDF (reference sequence). The V gene end was trimmed by 0 bases and the J gene end by 1 base; junction bases not matched to a gene: 2. CDR3 sequence reads: CATSRDPSGQETQYF. As DNA, the CDR3 is TGTGCCACCAGCAGAGATCCTAGCGGCCAAGAGACCCAGTACTTC.

This clone appeared a few times. At the DNA level, this CDR3 is encoded by other sequences in the same sample as well. This chain uses TRBV7-9 with TRBJ2-3, with D maybe TRBD2 (6 bases). This CDR3 contains 13 residues. The germline gives CDR1 SEHNR, CDR2 FQNEAQ (reference sequence). Trimming removed 3 bases from V and 6 bases from J, with 10 bases in between. As DNA, the CDR3 is TGTGCCAGCAGCTTGAGCGGGCGGGATACGCAGTATTTT. It yields the protein CASSLSGRDTQYF.

This clone was seen only a few times. The CDR3 DNA reads as TGTGCCTGGAGGCCCGGTTTACAGGGGAACACTGAAGCTTTCTTT. It yields the protein CAWRPGLQGNTEAFF. The J gene is TRBJ1-1, the V gene TRBV30; TRBD1 might be the D (6 bases). Trimming shortened V by 3 bases and J by 1 base, and 15 bases separated the two germline ends. Germline CDR1 reads GTSNPN; CDR2 reads SVGIG (reference sequence). The length of the CDR3 is 15 residues.

In regard to this clone: Other DNA sequences in the sample encode the same CDR3. The rearrangement links TRBV11-3 to TRBJ2-6, with D perhaps TRBD2 (5 bases). Germline CDR1 SGHNT, CDR2 YENEEA. V lost 3 bases to trimming and J lost 4 bases, with 10 bases between them. This CDR3 contains 15 residues. The chain's CDR3 is CASSLSGNGANVLTF. The DNA of the CDR3 is TGTGCCAGCAGCTTGTCGGGGAACGGGGCCAACGTCCTGACTTTC.

CDR3 nucleotides: TGTGCCAGCAGTACCCATTATAGCAATCAGCCCCAGCATTTT. Encoded protein: CASSTHYSNQPQHF. This chain links TRBV6-5 with TRBJ1-5; D gene unclear. This CDR3 contains 14 residues. The V gene's germline CDR1 is MNHEY and CDR2 SVGAGI. Trimming took off 5 bases at V and 0 bases at J, with 8 bases between the two ends.

About this clone: Other DNA sequences in this specimen translate into the identical CDR3. The gene calls are TRBV6-6 and TRBJ1-1; D possibly corresponds to TRBD1 (5 bases). CDR1 MNHNY and CDR2 SVGAGI come from the germline V gene (reference sequence). Deletions cut 0 bases from V and 2 bases from J, with 7 bases between. This CDR3 comprises 14 residues. CDR3: CASSYSGENTEAFF. The CDR3 coding sequence is TGTGCCAGCAGTTACTCGGGGGAAAACACTGAAGCTTTCTTT.

The chain uses TRBV2 and TRBJ1-2; D is ambiguous. This CDR3 comprises 16 residues. CDR1 is SNHLY and CDR2 is FYNNEI in the germline V gene. Trimming took 6 bases from V and 7 from J, leaving 24 bases between them. CDR3 in amino acids: CASSTDIGGAGVGYTF. CDR3 DNA sequence: TGTGCCAGCAGCACTGACATAGGAGGAGCGGGTGTTGGCTACACCTTC. Together with reference TRBV2 and TRBJ1-2, the CDR3 gives the full variable domain: EPEVTQTPSHQVTQMGQEVILRCVPISNHLYFYWYRQILGQKVEFLVSFYNNEISEKSEIFDDQFSVERPDGSNFTLKIRSTKLEDSAMYFCASSTDIGGAGVGYTFGSGTRLTVV.

The gene calls are TRBV5-8 and TRBJ2-7; possibly TRBD1 or TRBD2 for D (5 bases each). Trimming removed 5 bases at V and 7 bases at J, with 19 bases between. Germline loops: CDR1 SGHTS, CDR2 YDEGEE. This CDR3 comprises 14 residues. The CDR3 nucleotides are TGTGCCAGCAGAAAAGACAGTGACTACGCGGAGCAGTACTTC. Translating gives CASRKDSDYAEQYF.

This clone has only one observation. The V and J genes are TRBV10-3 and TRBJ1-1; the D is unclear. Trimming left V 4 bases short and J 7 bases short, with 10 bases between. CDR3 size: 12 residues. Germline V gene sequence: CDR1 ENHRY, CDR2 SYGVKD. CDR3 region: CAISVPSGEAFF. CDR3 bases: TGTGCCATCAGTGTCCCCTCCGGTGAAGCTTTCTTT.

This rearrangement joins TRBV7-2 to TRBJ2-1; 13 nucleotides line up with TRBD2. Trimming took 5 bases from V and 12 from J; bases not matched to a gene: 13. This CDR3 contains 16 residues. Germline assignment: CDR1 SGHTA and CDR2 FQGNSA. As DNA, the CDR3 is TGTGCCAGCAGCACCAGTCCGGGACTAGCGGGATTTCGGCAGTTCTTC. Amino acids: CASSTSPGLAGFRQFF.

The chain combines TRBV7-8 with TRBJ2-2, with D tentatively TRBD2 (5 bases). The CDR3 sequence is 17 residues long. The germline V gene has CDR1 SGHVS and CDR2 FQNEAQ. V was pared by 0 bases and J by 1 base, with 12 bases between. The CDR3 DNA reads TGTGCCAGCAGCTTAGCGGTGGGAGCCGTGAACACCGGGGAGCTGTTTTTT. This sequence encodes CASSLAVGAVNTGELFF. The whole variable domain, filled in from reference TRBV7-8 and TRBJ2-2, reads GAGVSQSPRYKVAKRGQDVALRCDPISGHVSLFWYQQALGQGPEFLTYFQNEAQLDKSGLPSDRFFAERPEGSVSTLKIQRTQQEDSAVYLCASSLAVGAVNTGELFFGEGSRLTVL.

This sequence joins TRBV19 and TRBJ2-4, with a possible D match to TRBD2 (6 bases). Germline V CDR1 and CDR2: LNHDA, SQIVND (reference sequence). The CDR3 is made up of 17 amino acids. Trimming pared 0 bases from V and 0 bases from J, leaving 12 bases between. CDR3 amino acids: CASSIDLSGLAKNIQYF. The CDR3 DNA reads TGTGCCAGTAGTATAGATCTCAGCGGGTTAGCCAAAAACATTCAGTACTTC. The whole variable domain, remainder taken from reference TRBV19 and TRBJ2-4, is DGGITQSPKYLFRKEGQNVTLSCEQNLNHDAMYWYRQDPGQGLRLIYYSQIVNDFQKGDIAEGYSVSREKKESFPLTVTSAQKNPTAFYLCASSIDLSGLAKNIQYFGAGTRLSVL.

With respect to this clone: A read error may account for a junction end that differs from germline. Other DNA sequences in the sample encode the same CDR3. This chain joins TRBV7-8 and TRBJ2-5; 11 bases align to TRBD2. This CDR3 comprises 13 residues. Looked up from germline, CDR1 is SGHVS and CDR2 is FQNEAQ. CDR3 protein: CASSLAGGETQYF. The CDR3 DNA is TGTGCCAGCAGCCTAGCGGGAGGTGAGACCCAGTACTTC. Supplemented by reference TRBV7-8 and TRBJ2-5, the full variable domain reads GAGVSQSPRYKVAKRGQDVALRCDPISGHVSLFWYQQALGQGPEFLTYFQNEAQLDKSGLPSDRFFAERPEGSVSTLKIQRTQQEDSAVYLCASSLAGGETQYFGPGTRLLVL.

The chain couples TRBV25-1 to TRBJ1-1; no definite D call. This CDR3 spans 14 amino acids. Trimming took off 4 bases at V and 3 bases at J, with 12 bases between the two ends. Germline V gives CDR1 MGHDK, CDR2 SYGVNS. This CDR3 reads CASSAVGRYTEAFF. CDR3 sequence (DNA): TGTGCCAGCAGTGCAGTCGGCAGATACACTGAAGCTTTCTTT. Supplemented by reference TRBV25-1 and TRBJ1-1, the full variable domain reads EADIYQTPRYLVIGTGKKITLECSQTMGHDKMYWYQQDPGMELHLIHYSYGVNSTEKGDLSSESTVSRIRTEHFPLTLESARPSHTSQYLCASSAVGRYTEAFFGQGTRLTVV.

This chain connects TRBV30 to TRBJ1-4, with unresolved D. The CDR3 is 17 amino acids. Trimming removed 1 base at V and 8 bases at J, with 23 bases between. The germline V gene has CDR1 GTSNPN and CDR2 SVGIG (reference sequence). CDR3 in DNA: TGTGCCTGGAGTGGCTCCGGCCTTGGTCAGTTTAGGGAAAAACTGTTTTTT. Residues: CAWSGSGLGQFREKLFF.

The chain combines TRBV5-4 with TRBJ1-2, with 9 bases that match TRBD1. CDR1 is SGHNT and CDR2 is YYREEE in the germline V gene (reference sequence). CDR3 length: 15 residues. The ends lost 0 bases at V and 7 bases at J; junction bases unmatched: 7. CDR3 sequence (DNA): TGTGCCAGCAGCTTGGATTGGGACAGGGTAGTTGGCTACACCTTC. This gives the protein CASSLDWDRVVGYTF.

V usage is TRBV30 and J usage is TRBJ2-3; TRBD2 agrees at 10 bases. CDR1 GTSNPN and CDR2 SVGIG come from the germline V gene (reference sequence). V was clipped by 4 bases and J by 3 bases; unmatched bases: 4. The CDR3 has 14 amino acids. In DNA form, the CDR3 reads TGTGCCTGGAACCTAGCGGGAGTGACAGATACGCAGTATTTT. This translates into CAWNLAGVTDTQYF. Complete variable domain (other parts from reference TRBV30 and TRBJ2-3): SQTIHQWPATLVQPVGSPLSLECTVEGTSNPNLYWYRQAAGRGLQLLFYSVGIGQISSEVPQNLSASRPQDRQFILSSKKLLLSDSGFYLCAWNLAGVTDTQYFGPGTRLTVL.

The chain's CDR3 is CASRRGTVKKGNTIYF. CDR3 sequence (DNA): TGTGCCAGCAGACGAGGGACCGTGAAGAAAGGAAACACCATATATTTT. The chain has TRBV28 and TRBJ1-3, with a possible D match to TRBD1 (5 bases). The germline V gene encodes CDR1 MDHEN and CDR2 SYDVKM. V was clipped by 6 bases and J by 4 bases, with 19 bases between them. CDR3 size: 16 residues.

The J gene is TRBJ1-1, the V gene TRBV10-3; maybe TRBD1 (5 bases). The germline V and J ends were trimmed by 2 bases and 4 bases, with 11 bases remaining between them. CDR1 is ENHRY, CDR2 SYGVKD, per germline. This CDR3 has 14 residues. CDR3: CAISEARRGTEAFF. As DNA, the CDR3 is TGTGCCATCAGTGAGGCACGAAGGGGCACTGAAGCTTTCTTT.

The table lists this clone with a few counts. The CDR3 loop reads CAWKNSDYTGELFF. CDR3 in DNA: TGTGCCTGGAAGAACTCAGATTACACCGGGGAGCTGTTTTTT. The chain links TRBV30 to TRBJ2-2; D gene ambiguous. The CDR3 consists of 14 residues. Looked up from germline, CDR1 is GTSNPN and CDR2 is SVGIG (reference sequence). Trimming stripped 4 bases from V and 3 bases from J, with 12 bases between.

The chain couples TRBV19 to TRBJ2-3; tentatively, D is TRBD2 (6 bases). The CDR3 is 11 amino acids. Trimming cost V 8 bases and J 6 bases, with 9 bases left between them. Germline CDR1 reads LNHDA; CDR2 reads SQIVND (reference sequence). CDR3 DNA: TGTGCCAGTGGGACTTTCGATACGCAGTATTTT. This translates into CASGTFDTQYF.